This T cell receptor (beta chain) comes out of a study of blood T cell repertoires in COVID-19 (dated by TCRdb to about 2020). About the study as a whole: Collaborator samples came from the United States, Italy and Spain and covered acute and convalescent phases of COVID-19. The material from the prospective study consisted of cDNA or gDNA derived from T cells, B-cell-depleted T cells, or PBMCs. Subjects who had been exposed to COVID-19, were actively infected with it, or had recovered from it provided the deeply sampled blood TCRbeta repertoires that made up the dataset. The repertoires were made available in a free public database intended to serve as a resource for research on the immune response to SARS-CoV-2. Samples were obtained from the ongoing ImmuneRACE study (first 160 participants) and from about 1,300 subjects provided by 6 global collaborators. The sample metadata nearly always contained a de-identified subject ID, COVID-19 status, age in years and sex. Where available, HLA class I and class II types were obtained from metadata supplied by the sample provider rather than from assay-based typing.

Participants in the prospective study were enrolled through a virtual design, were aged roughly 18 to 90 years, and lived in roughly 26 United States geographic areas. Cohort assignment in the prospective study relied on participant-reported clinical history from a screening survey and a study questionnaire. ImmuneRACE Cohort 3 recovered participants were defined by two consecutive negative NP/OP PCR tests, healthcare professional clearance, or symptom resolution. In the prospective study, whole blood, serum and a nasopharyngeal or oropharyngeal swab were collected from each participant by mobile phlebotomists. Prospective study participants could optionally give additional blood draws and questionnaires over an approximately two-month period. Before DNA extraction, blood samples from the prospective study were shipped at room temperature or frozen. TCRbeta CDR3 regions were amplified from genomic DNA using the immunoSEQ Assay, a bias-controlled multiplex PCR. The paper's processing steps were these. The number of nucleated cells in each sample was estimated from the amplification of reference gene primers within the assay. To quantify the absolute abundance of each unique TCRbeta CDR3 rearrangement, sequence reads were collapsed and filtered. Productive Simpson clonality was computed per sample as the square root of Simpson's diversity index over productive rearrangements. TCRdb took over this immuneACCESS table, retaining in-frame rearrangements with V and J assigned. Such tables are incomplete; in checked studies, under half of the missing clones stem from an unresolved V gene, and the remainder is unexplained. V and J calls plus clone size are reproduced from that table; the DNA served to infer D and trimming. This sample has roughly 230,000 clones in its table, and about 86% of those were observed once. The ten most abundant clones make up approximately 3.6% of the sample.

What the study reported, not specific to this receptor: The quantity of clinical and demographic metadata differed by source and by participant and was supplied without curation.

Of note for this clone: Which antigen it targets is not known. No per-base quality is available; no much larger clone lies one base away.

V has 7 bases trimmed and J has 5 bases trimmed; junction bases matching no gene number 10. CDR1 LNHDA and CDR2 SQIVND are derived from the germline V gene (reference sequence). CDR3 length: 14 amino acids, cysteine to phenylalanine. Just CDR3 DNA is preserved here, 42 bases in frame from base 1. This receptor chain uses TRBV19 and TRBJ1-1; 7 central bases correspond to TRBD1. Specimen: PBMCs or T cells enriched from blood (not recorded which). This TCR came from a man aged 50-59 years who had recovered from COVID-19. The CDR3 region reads CASIRQGWVTEAFF. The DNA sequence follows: TGTGCCAGTATACGACAGGGATGGGTAACTGAAGCTTTCTTT.